This record covers a single TCR beta chain. Mismatch with germline at one junction end may stem from a read error. Donors were grouped by their self-reported clinical history. For recovered donors of Cohort 3, there were two negative PCRs, clearance, or symptom resolution. The sample originates from a study of blood T cell repertoires in COVID-19. Overall study: The analysed material was cDNA or gDNA that came from T cells, B-cell-depleted T cells, or PBMCs.

Germline loops: CDR1 MNHEY, CDR2 SMNVEV (reference sequence). The CDR3 covers 15 residues. Using immunoSEQ multiplex PCR, the repertoire was profiled, and TCRdb retains in-frame clones only, with some absent. Of approximately 440,000 clones in the sample, 75% to 90% are singletons; the top ten hold approximately 0.7%. This sequence joins TRBV27 and TRBJ2-1; D may be TRBD2 (6 bases). The sequence was collected from a young woman who had recovered from COVID-19. Material: PBMCs or T cells enriched from blood (not recorded which). As DNA, the CDR3 is TGTGCCAGCAGTTTTTTGTGGGACTCCAACAATGAGCAGTTCTTC. Residues: CASSFLWDSNNEQFF.